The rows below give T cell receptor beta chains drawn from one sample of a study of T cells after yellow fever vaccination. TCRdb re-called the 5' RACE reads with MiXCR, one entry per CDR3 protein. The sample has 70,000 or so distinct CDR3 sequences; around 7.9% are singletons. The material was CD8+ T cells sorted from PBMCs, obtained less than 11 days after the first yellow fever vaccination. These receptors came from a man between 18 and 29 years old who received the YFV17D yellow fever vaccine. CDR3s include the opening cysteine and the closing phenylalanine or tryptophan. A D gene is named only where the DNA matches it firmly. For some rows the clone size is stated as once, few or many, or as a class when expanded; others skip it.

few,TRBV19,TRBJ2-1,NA,TGTGCCAGTAGTAGAGTCAGCGGATCCTACAATGAGCAGTTCTTC,CASSRVSGSYNEQFF
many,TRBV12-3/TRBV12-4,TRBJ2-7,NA,TGTGCCAGCAGCCTTGGACTGGCCTACGAGCAGTACTTC,CASSLGLAYEQYF
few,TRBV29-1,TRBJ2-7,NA,TGCAGCGTTGAAACCCCAGGGGTTTCCTACGAGCAGTACTTC,CSVETPGVSYEQYF
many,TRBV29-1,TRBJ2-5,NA,TGCAGCGTTGTGCGGGATTGGGAGACCCAGTACTTC,CSVVRDWETQYF
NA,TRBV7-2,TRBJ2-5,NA,TGTGCCAGCAGCTTCCGGGACCGCATGTACCAAGAGACCCAGTACTTC,CASSFRDRMYQETQYF
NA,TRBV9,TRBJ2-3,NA,TGTGCCAGCAGCGTAGTGGGGGGTACAGATACGCAGTATTTT,CASSVVGGTDTQYF
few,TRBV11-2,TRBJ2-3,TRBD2,TGTGCCAGCAGCTTAAATTACGACACTAGCGGGGGAAACCTAGATACGCAGTATTTT,CASSLNYDTSGGNLDTQYF
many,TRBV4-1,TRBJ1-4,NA,TGCGCCAGCAGCCAAGACCAGGGAGGAGGGGAAAAACTGTTTTTT,CASSQDQGGGEKLFF
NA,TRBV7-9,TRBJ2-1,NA,TGTGCCAGCAGCGTCCCCGGAGGCAATGAGCAGTTCTTC,CASSVPGGNEQFF
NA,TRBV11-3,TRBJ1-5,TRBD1,TGTGCCAGCAGCTTCCGACAGGGAGGCTTCAATCAGCCCCAGCATTTT,CASSFRQGGFNQPQHF
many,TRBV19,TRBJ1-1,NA,TGTGCCAGTAACCTGGGGACGAACACTGAAGCTTTCTTT,CASNLGTNTEAFF
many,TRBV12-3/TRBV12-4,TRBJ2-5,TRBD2,TGTGCCAGCAGGGGGAAGCGGGGGAGCTGGGAGACCCAGTACTTC,CASRGKRGSWETQYF
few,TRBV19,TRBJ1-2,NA,TGTGCCAGTAGTATAGAACAGGCCACCAACTATGGCTACACCTTC,CASSIEQATNYGYTF
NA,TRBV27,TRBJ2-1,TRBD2,TGTGCCAGCAGTTTATTGACTAGCGGGGGGGGAAATGAGCAGTTCTTC,CASSLLTSGGGNEQFF
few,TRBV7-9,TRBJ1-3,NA,TGTGCCAGCAGCCGTACAAGGGAACGAAACACCATATATTTT,CASSRTRERNTIYF
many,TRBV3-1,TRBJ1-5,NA,TGTGCCAGCAGCCACGATCAGGGAAGCAATCAGCCCCAGCATTTT,CASSHDQGSNQPQHF
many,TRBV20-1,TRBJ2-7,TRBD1,TGCAGCAAACAGGGGGCGTCTTTATACGAGCAGTACTTC,CSKQGASLYEQYF
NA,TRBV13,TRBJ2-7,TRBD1,TGTGCCAGCAGCCTCGGGACAGGGGGCCACGAGCAGTACTTC,CASSLGTGGHEQYF
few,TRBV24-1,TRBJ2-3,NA,TGTGCCACCAGTGGTACAGGTGTAGAGGGGGATACGCAGTATTTT,CATSGTGVEGDTQYF
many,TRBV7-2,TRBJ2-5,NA,TGTGCCAGCAGCTTAGTGGGGGGACTTCCTGTGGAGACCCAGTACTTC,CASSLVGGLPVETQYF
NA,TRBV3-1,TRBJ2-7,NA,TGTGCCAGCAGCCTGGTTGGTGGCGGAACCTACGAGCAGTACTTC,CASSLVGGGTYEQYF
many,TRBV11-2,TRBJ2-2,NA,TGTGCCAGCAGCTCGCCGGGACCCAGGGACACCGGGGAGCTGTTTTTT,CASSSPGPRDTGELFF
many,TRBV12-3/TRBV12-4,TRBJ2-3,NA,TGTGCCAGCAGTTCGACAGGTAGCACAGATACGCAGTATTTT,CASSSTGSTDTQYF
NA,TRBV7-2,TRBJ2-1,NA,TGTGCCAGCAGGGTCCGCGAGGAGCAGTTCTTC,CASRVREEQFF